The 29 T cell receptor beta chains given below trace back to one sample, sequenced in a study of T-cell memory formation after mild COVID-19. From the 5' RACE reads, TCRdb called clonotypes with MiXCR, one entry per CDR3 protein. The repertoire has 350,000 or so distinct CDR3 sequences, 10% to 15% of them found once; the top ten carry about a fifth. Input material: PBMCs or a T cell subset sorted from them (not recorded which). These receptors were taken from a man aged 18 to 30 who had mild COVID-19 (a few samples of this study predate the infection). Cell type and time point are not known.

This clonotype was seen a handful of times. This chain joins TRBV7-2 and TRBJ2-3, with 7 bases that match TRBD2. The CDR3 sequence is 14 residues long. Germline V gives CDR1 SGHTA, CDR2 FQGNSA. V gave up 11 bases and J gave up 5 bases; unmatched junction bases: 13. The CDR3 loop is CAGGGRARGDTQYF. DNA of the CDR3: TGTGCCGGGGGGGGGAGGGCGAGAGGAGATACGCAGTATTTT.

The chain joins TRBV6-5 to TRBJ1-1; possibly TRBD1 for D (6 bases). CDR1 and CDR2 (germline): MNHEY, SVGAGI. V was clipped by 0 bases and J by 4 bases, with 18 bases between them. The length of the CDR3 is 17 residues. The CDR3 region is CASSYSIIGTPSTEAFF. The CDR3, as DNA: TGTGCCAGCAGTTACTCGATAATCGGGACACCAAGCACTGAAGCTTTCTTT.

A word on this clonotype: The junction does not match germline at one end; this may be a read error. This chain joins TRBV7-8 and TRBJ2-1, with D maybe TRBD2 (7 bases). CDR3 length equals 15 residues. The germline gives CDR1 SGHVS, CDR2 FQNEAQ. CDR3 protein: CASSLASRGRNEQFF. DNA for the CDR3: TGTGCCAGCAGCCTAGCGTCGCGGGGGCGTAATGAGCAGTTCTTC.

This clonotype was counted many times. The chain combines TRBV7-9 with TRBJ1-2, with 8 bases aligning to TRBD1. Germline V CDR1 and CDR2: SEHNR, FQNEAQ (reference sequence). The CDR3 extends over 17 amino acids. V was pared by 5 bases and J by 0 bases, with 11 bases of the junction left unmatched. The CDR3 loop is CASSRVGQDLSNYGYTF. In DNA form, the CDR3 reads TGTGCCAGCAGCAGAGTGGGACAGGATCTTTCTAACTATGGCTACACCTTC.

The gene calls are TRBV18 and TRBJ2-1, with 7 bases identical to TRBD2. V dropped 5 bases and J dropped 6; count of bases not matched to a gene: 4. The germline gives CDR1 KGHSH, CDR2 LQKENI. The CDR3 is made up of 13 amino acids. The CDR3 DNA sequence: TGTGCCAGCTCAGAAGCTAGCGGCAATGAGCAGTTCTTC. Its protein product is CASSEASGNEQFF.

This clonotype was detected only a few times. The chain employs TRBV5-1 and TRBJ1-2; D not resolved. The germline V gene encodes CDR1 SGHRS and CDR2 YFSETQ. CDR3 length equals 13 residues. V was shortened by 1 base and J by 2 bases, with 6 bases between the two germline ends. CDR3 residues: CASSLTVNYGYTF. The CDR3 nucleotides read TGCGCCAGCAGCTTGACGGTAAACTATGGCTACACCTTC.

This clonotype showed up many times. V is TRBV5-1 and J is TRBJ2-7; TRBD2 matches 14 bases. Germline V gene sequence: CDR1 SGHRS, CDR2 YFSETQ. The CDR3 has 17 amino acids. V lost 3 bases to trimming and J lost 6 bases; unmatched junction nucleotides: 11. The CDR3 DNA sequence: TGCGCCAGCAGCTCTGGGACTAGCGGGGGTGACGGGGCCGAGCAGTACTTC. This codes for CASSSGTSGGDGAEQYF.

The rearrangement uses TRBV7-2 and TRBJ2-2; 7 bases are shared with TRBD1. With 5 bases clipped from V and 6 bases from J, the junction kept 18 bases outside the gene matches. The CDR3 contains 18 residues. In germline, CDR1 is SGHTA, CDR2 FQGNSA. The CDR3 region is CASSNKGAWIGAAGELFF. CDR3 sequence (DNA): TGTGCCAGCAGCAATAAGGGGGCGTGGATAGGGGCGGCCGGGGAGCTGTTTTTT. The variable domain in full, completed from reference TRBV7-2 and TRBJ2-2, reads GAGVSQSPSNKVTEKGKDVELRCDPISGHTALYWYRQSLGQGLEFLIYFQGNSAPDKSGLPSDRFSAERTGGSVSTLTIQRTQQEDSAVYLCASSNKGAWIGAAGELFFGEGSRLTVL.

Here the CDR3 DNA reads TGTGCCAGCAGGTCCGGCAGGCCCTGGGATACGCAGTATTTT. Protein: CASRSGRPWDTQYF. The V gene is TRBV6-2 or TRBV6-3, the J gene TRBJ2-3; D gene ambiguous. The CDR3 extends over 14 amino acids. Germline CDR1 is MNHEY and CDR2 is SVGEGT. V shed 6 bases and J shed 6 bases, with 16 bases lying between them.

The V and J genes are TRBV6-5 and TRBJ1-2; D is unresolved. Trimming shortened V by 0 bases and J by 7 bases, and 15 bases separated the two germline ends. This CDR3 region has 15 residues. From germline, CDR1 is MNHEY and CDR2 SVGAGI. CDR3 coding DNA: TGTGCCAGCAGTTACTCCCGGACCCTCTCAAGTGGCTACACCTTC. This translates into CASSYSRTLSSGYTF.

The chain carries TRBV25-1 and TRBJ2-2; no clear D. Germline loops: CDR1 MGHDK, CDR2 SYGVNS. The CDR3 covers 14 residues. V was pared by 5 bases and J by 2 bases, with 9 bases between. CDR3 nucleotides: TGTGCCAGCAGTCTATACAGTAACACCGGGGAGCTGTTTTTT. This codes for CASSLYSNTGELFF.

This clonotype appeared a few times. The chain joins TRBV7-6 to TRBJ2-3; D may be TRBD1 (5 bases). Germline values: CDR1 SGHVS, CDR2 FNYEAQ. This CDR3 is 14 amino acids long. Trimming stripped 5 bases from V and 3 bases from J, with 12 bases between. DNA of the CDR3: TGTGCCAGCAGCGATCAGGGTGGAACAGATACGCAGTATTTT. It specifies CASSDQGGTDTQYF.

This clonotype occurred many times. CDR3 sequence: CASSQTGGEWETQYF. CDR3 in DNA: TGCGCCAGCAGCCAGACAGGGGGCGAGTGGGAGACCCAGTACTTC. The chain carries TRBV4-1 and TRBJ2-5, with 10 bases that match TRBD1. CDR1 MGHRA and CDR2 YSYEKL come from the germline V gene. This CDR3 region has 15 residues. V lost 3 bases and J lost 5; bases outside the gene matches: 6.

The V gene is TRBV20-1, the J gene TRBJ2-5; 9 bases map to TRBD2. Trimming removed 3 bases from V and 2 bases from J; junction bases left unmatched: 4. Germline CDR1 is DFQATT and CDR2 is SNEGSKA (reference sequence). The CDR3 covers 14 residues. The chain's CDR3 is CSARRTSGQETQYF. The CDR3 coding sequence is TGCAGTGCTAGGCGAACTAGCGGGCAAGAGACCCAGTACTTC.

The rearrangement links TRBV12-3 or TRBV12-4 to TRBJ2-2; 9 nucleotides align to TRBD1. J was trimmed by 6 bases and V by 8 bases; bases with no gene match: 10. The CDR3 totals 15 residues. This chain's CDR3 is CASGHRDRAAGELFF. The CDR3 DNA reads TGTGCCAGCGGCCATAGGGACAGGGCGGCCGGGGAGCTGTTTTTT.

The V call is TRBV7-2, the J call TRBJ1-3; D gene ambiguous. CDR1 SGHTA and CDR2 FQGNSA come from the germline V gene. This CDR3 has 11 residues. The ends were cut back, 5 bases at V and 5 bases at J, with 4 bases in the middle. The CDR3 DNA reads as TGTGCCAGCAGCGGTCGAAACACCATATATTTT. Translation gives CASSGRNTIYF.

This clonotype came up a few times. V gene TRBV7-2 combines with J gene TRBJ1-2; tentatively, D is TRBD1 (6 bases). The CDR3 runs to 14 residues. Trimming removed 4 bases at V and 5 bases at J, with 14 bases between. Germline V gene lookup returns CDR1 SGHTA and CDR2 FQGNSA. The CDR3 sequence: CASSSYRVQYGYTF. CDR3 bases: TGTGCCAGCAGCTCATACAGGGTGCAATATGGCTACACCTTC.

V is TRBV6-2 or TRBV6-3 and J is TRBJ1-5; D gene unclear. The CDR3 consists of 16 residues. CDR1 and CDR2 from the germline V gene are MNHEY and SVGEGT. The ends were cut back, 6 bases at V and 4 bases at J, with 19 bases in the middle. This CDR3 reads CASSPPLDGNNQPQHF. The CDR3 bases are TGTGCCAGCAGCCCCCCTCTCGACGGTAATAATCAGCCCCAGCATTTT.

For the CDR3, the DNA is TGCGCCAGCAGCTTGGGAGACAGGGGCTCCTACGAGCAGTACGTC. Residues: CASSLGDRGSYEQYV. J is TRBJ2-7 and V is TRBV5-1; 8 nucleotides line up with TRBD1. The trim removed 0 bases at V and 0 bases at J, leaving 2 bases unmatched. Germline V gene lookup returns CDR1 SGHRS and CDR2 YFSETQ. The CDR3 is 15 amino acids.

This clonotype has a count of ten or more. This chain links TRBV7-9 with TRBJ2-5; 9 bases line up with TRBD1. This CDR3 region has 14 residues. V shed 3 bases, J shed 5 bases, and the junction held 4 bases outside the gene matches. Germline CDR1 is SEHNR and CDR2 is FQNEAQ (reference sequence). The CDR3 nucleotides read TGTGCCAGCAGCTTCGGGACAGGGCGCGAGACCCAGTACTTC. Translated: CASSFGTGRETQYF. Looking up the rest from reference TRBV7-9 and TRBJ2-5 gives the full variable domain: DTGVSQNPRHKITKRGQNVTFRCDPISEHNRLYWYRQTLGQGPEFLTYFQNEAQLEKSRLLSDRFSAERPKGSFSTLEIQRTEQGDSAMYLCASSFGTGRETQYFGPGTRLLVL.

With regard to this clonotype: A read error is likely, as this CDR3 ends without the conserved phenylalanine or tryptophan. The DNA is omitted, as the CDR3 cannot be located on it reliably, and the CDR3 follows TCRdb's listing. The J gene is TRBJ2-6, the V gene TRBV7-9; the DNA was not used to check the table's D call, TRBD2. From its first to its last residue, the CDR3 has 20 amino acids. Per germline, CDR1 SEHNR and CDR2 FQNEAQ (reference sequence). This chain's CDR3 is CASSLVRTSGAYSGANVLTL.

The V call is TRBV20-1, the J call TRBJ2-5; 7 bases agree with TRBD1. V shed 5 bases and J 0 bases; nucleotides not matched to a gene: 3. The length of the CDR3 is 13 residues. Germline CDR1 DFQATT, CDR2 SNEGSKA (reference sequence). CDR3 residues: CSAEDRHQETQYF. CDR3 bases: TGCAGTGCTGAGGACAGGCACCAAGAGACCCAGTACTTC.

This clonotype was detected many times. V and J are TRBV4-1 and TRBJ2-5, with D possibly TRBD2 on 6 matching bases. V was shortened by 4 bases and J by 7 bases, with 22 bases between the two germline ends. This CDR3 is built from 16 residues. Per germline, CDR1 MGHRA and CDR2 YSYEKL. In DNA form, the CDR3 reads TGCGCCAGCAGCCCCCGGGACTGGGAAGGCTTAGCGACCCAGTACTTC. It is translated as CASSPRDWEGLATQYF.

The gene calls are TRBV20-1 and TRBJ1-6, with a weak D call TRBD1 (6 bases). The CDR3 is 13 residues long. Trimming took 1 base from V and 11 from J, leaving 12 bases between them. CDR1 and CDR2 (germline): DFQATT, SNEGSKA (reference sequence). This chain's CDR3 is CSARGQGTAPLHF. As DNA, the CDR3 is TGCAGTGCTAGAGGGCAGGGGACGGCACCCCTCCACTTT.

The rearrangement links TRBV2 to TRBJ2-5; D may be TRBD2 (6 bases). Germline lookup yields CDR1 SNHLY and CDR2 FYNNEI. The V end lost 7 bases, the J end lost 3 bases, and 12 bases lay between the germline ends. CDR3 length equals 13 residues. The CDR3, as DNA: TGTGCCAGCAAGGCGGGGATTGAAGAGACCCAGTACTTC. This codes for CASKAGIEETQYF. The entire variable domain, with the rest obtained from reference TRBV2 and TRBJ2-5, is as follows: EPEVTQTPSHQVTQMGQEVILRCVPISNHLYFYWYRQILGQKVEFLVSFYNNEISEKSEIFDDQFSVERPDGSNFTLKIRSTKLEDSAMYFCASKAGIEETQYFGPGTRLLVL.

This clonotype turned up a few times. The chain uses TRBV7-6 and TRBJ1-2, with D hard to call. This CDR3 spans 14 amino acids. The germline gives CDR1 SGHVS, CDR2 FNYEAQ. Trimming took 1 base from V and 4 from J, leaving 10 bases between them. The CDR3 loop is CASSLEAGPYGYTF. The CDR3 DNA sequence: TGTGCCAGCAGCTTAGAGGCTGGGCCCTATGGCTACACCTTC. The full variable domain, completed using reference TRBV7-6 and TRBJ1-2, is GAGVSQSPRYKVTKRGQDVALRCDPISGHVSLYWYRQALGQGPEFLTYFNYEAQQDKSGLPNDRFSAERPEGSISTLTIQRTEQRDSAMYRCASSLEAGPYGYTFGSGTRLTVV.

A remark on this clonotype: One base away lies a much larger clone, so this may be a sequencing read error. This sequence joins TRBV12-3 or TRBV12-4 and TRBJ1-4; weak D call: TRBD1 (5 bases). The CDR3 is 15 residues long. Deletions cut 7 bases from V and 11 bases from J, with 23 bases between. The DNA for the CDR3 is TGTGCCAGCAATGATTACCGGGACCCATCACAGAAACTGTTTTTT. It codes for CASNDYRDPSQKLFF.

The gene calls are TRBV12-3 or TRBV12-4 and TRBJ1-1; unclear D gene. The CDR3 contains 15 residues. Trimming left V 2 bases short and J 1 base short, with 11 bases between. DNA of the CDR3: TGTGCCAGCAGTTTACAGGCCGTTGGGAACACTGAAGCTTTCTTT. Translating gives CASSLQAVGNTEAFF.

This clonotype has just a few counts. Compared with germline, one end of the junction differs, possibly owing to a read error. The chain recombines TRBV7-8 with TRBJ2-3; 9 bases match TRBD1. This CDR3 comprises 12 residues. CDR1 is SGHVS and CDR2 is FQNEAQ in the germline V gene. CDR3 nucleotide sequence: TGTGCCAGCAGCCCAGTGGGACAGGGTTTGTTGTTT. Its translation is CASSPVGQGLLF.